Following are 25 T cell receptor beta chains from one sample sequenced in a study of metastatic and nonmetastatic thyroid tumors (dated by TCRdb to about 2020). No patient had received any treatment before thyroid surgery. The library was made by PCR. Sequencing was carried out with an Illumina HiSeq 4000. The public sequencing data were trimmed at Q25 with fastp and processed into clonotypes with MiXCR by TCRdb, which kept only in-frame beta chains. The table for this sample lists 20,000 to 25,000 clones; roughly a quarter of them were counted only once. Roughly 12% of the sample is taken by the ten largest. Specimen: tumor tissue. These TCRs come from a male donor with papillary thyroid cancer or a benign thyroid nodule (not recorded which). Some clones in this sample may be carry-over from other donors' samples.

This clone occurred many times. For the CDR3, the DNA is TGTGCCAGCAGTTTAGCGGGAGGAACAGGGGCAGATACGCAGTATTTT. Its protein product is CASSLAGGTGADTQYF. V gene TRBV12-3 or TRBV12-4 combines with J gene TRBJ2-3; D perhaps matches TRBD1 (7 bases). Trimming left V 0 bases short and J 4 bases short, with 14 bases between. The CDR3 has 16 residues.

This clone was seen many times. The rearrangement uses TRBV7-2 and TRBJ1-1; no clear D. V lost 2 bases, J lost 7 bases, and 14 bases lay in between. The CDR3 is 14 amino acids. Germline CDR1 SGHTA, CDR2 FQGNSA. CDR3 sequence reads: CASSLFMDGFEAFF. The DNA of the CDR3 is TGTGCCAGCAGCTTATTCATGGACGGGTTTGAAGCTTTCTTT. The entire variable domain, with the rest obtained from reference TRBV7-2 and TRBJ1-1, is as follows: GAGVSQSPSNKVTEKGKDVELRCDPISGHTALYWYRQSLGQGLEFLIYFQGNSAPDKSGLPSDRFSAERTGGSVSTLTIQRTQQEDSAVYLCASSLFMDGFEAFFGQGTRLTVV.

Ten or more counts support this clone. The chain carries TRBV10-2 and TRBJ1-2; D is uncertain. The CDR3 is 15 amino acids. The ends were cut back, 0 bases at V and 2 bases at J, with 10 bases in the middle. CDR1 is WSHSY and CDR2 is SAAADI in the germline V gene. The CDR3 loop is CASSESTGKNYGYTF. For the CDR3, the DNA is TGCGCCAGCAGTGAGTCGACGGGGAAAAACTATGGCTACACCTTC.

This clone showed up just once. The chain joins TRBV11-3 to TRBJ2-7; 9 bases agree with TRBD1. J gave up 3 bases and V 0 bases, and 3 bases lay outside the gene matches. CDR1 is SGHNT, CDR2 YENEEA, per germline. The CDR3 runs to 15 residues. CDR3 amino acids: CASSLEGGQGYEQYF. The CDR3 bases are TGTGCCAGCAGCTTAGAGGGGGGACAGGGCTACGAGCAGTACTTC.

This chain's CDR3 is CASSPPFGTDLYNEQFF. The CDR3 DNA reads TGTGCCAGCAGTCCTCCTTTTGGGACGGACCTTTACAATGAGCAGTTCTTC. The chain has TRBV28 and TRBJ2-1, with D perhaps being TRBD1 or TRBD2 (5 bases each). Trimming shortened V by 5 bases and J by 4 bases, and 21 bases separated the two germline ends. The CDR3 extends over 17 amino acids. Germline CDR1 is MDHEN and CDR2 is SYDVKM.

This clone was recorded many times. The V and J genes are TRBV5-1 and TRBJ2-1; 9 bases are shared with TRBD1. V dropped 5 bases and J dropped 7; count of bases not matched to a gene: 13. From germline, CDR1 is SGHRS and CDR2 YFSETQ. CDR3 length equals 16 residues. CDR3 DNA sequence: TGCGCCAGCAGTCAAAAACAGGGGGCCCGGATGAATGAGCAGTTCTTC. This encodes CASSQKQGARMNEQFF.

The sample holds many counts of this clone. The chain combines TRBV9 with TRBJ2-3; 10 bases fit TRBD2. Per germline, CDR1 SGDLS and CDR2 YYNGEE. The CDR3 sequence is 17 residues long. V shed 4 bases, J shed 0 bases, and the junction held 8 bases outside the gene matches. For the CDR3, the DNA is TGTGCCAGCAGCCCGTGGGGGACTAGCGAGAGCACAGATACGCAGTATTTT. Amino acid sequence: CASSPWGTSESTDTQYF.

This clone was seen at least ten times. The J gene is TRBJ1-5, the V gene TRBV6-1, with D possibly TRBD1 on 5 matching bases. The germline CDR1 and CDR2 sequences are MNHNS and SASEGT. The CDR3 has 15 amino acids. Trimming removed 9 bases at V and 5 bases at J, with 20 bases between. CDR3 in DNA: TGTGCCAGTGTAAACGTAAGGGGACGGGATCAGCCCCAGCATTTT. It specifies CASVNVRGRDQPQHF.

This clone was seen many times. The V call is TRBV6-1, the J call TRBJ2-3, with 8 bases identical to TRBD1. This CDR3 spans 15 amino acids. The V segment lost 6 bases and the J segment 0 bases; nucleotides outside the gene matches: 5. CDR1 is MNHNS, CDR2 SASEGT, per germline. CDR3 in DNA: TGTGCCAGCAGGGCAGGGGGCCCTAGCACAGATACGCAGTATTTT. Amino acid sequence: CASRAGGPSTDTQYF.

This clone was seen a few times. Germline and junction disagree at one end, which may indicate a read error. The genes are TRBV28 and TRBJ1-1; unclear D gene. There are 11 residues in the CDR3. Germline V CDR1 and CDR2: MDHEN, SYDVKM. CDR3 sequence: CPSMMNTEAFF. CDR3 nucleotide sequence: TGTCCCAGCATGATGAATACTGAAGCTTTCTTT.

By frequency in the sample, this clone is medium-sized. Other DNA sequences within the sample encode an identical CDR3. The gene calls are TRBV6-1 and TRBJ2-3; 7 bases fit TRBD2. The germline V gene has CDR1 MNHNS and CDR2 SASEGT. V lost 0 bases to trimming and J lost 2 bases; unmatched junction nucleotides: 8. The CDR3 runs to 17 residues. CDR3 nucleotides: TGTGCCAGCAGTGAAGCCCGGCGGGGGACTTACACAGATACGCAGTATTTT. Amino acid sequence: CASSEARRGTYTDTQYF.

This clone showed up many times. V gene TRBV11-2 combines with J gene TRBJ2-2, with D hard to call. Deletions cut 0 bases from V and 7 bases from J, with 3 bases between. The V gene's germline CDR1 is SGHAT and CDR2 FQNNGV. CDR3 length: 12 amino acids. The CDR3 sequence: CASSLEVGELFF. The CDR3 DNA reads as TGTGCCAGCAGCTTAGAAGTCGGGGAGCTGTTTTTT.

This clone has ten or more counts. The rearrangement joins TRBV19 to TRBJ1-1; D possibly corresponds to TRBD1 (5 bases). The V gene lost 3 bases and the J gene lost 0 bases, with 14 bases spanning the gap. CDR3 length equals 16 residues. Germline V gene sequence: CDR1 LNHDA, CDR2 SQIVND (reference sequence). The chain's CDR3 is CASSIYPQGMNTEAFF. The CDR3 coding sequence is TGTGCCAGTAGTATTTATCCCCAGGGCATGAACACTGAAGCTTTCTTT.

The genes are TRBV28 and TRBJ2-1; no clear D. The germline CDR1 and CDR2 sequences are MDHEN and SYDVKM. CDR3 length: 16 amino acids. V gave up 5 bases and J gave up 4 bases, with 18 bases separating them. CDR3 DNA: TGTGCCAGCAGTAAACTCTCGCCCGCGGTTTACAATGAGCAGTTCTTC. This sequence encodes CASSKLSPAVYNEQFF.

This clone appeared many times. The chain employs TRBV3-1 and TRBJ1-1; D remains unclear. The germline V gene encodes CDR1 LGHDT and CDR2 YNNKEL (reference sequence). The length of the CDR3 is 13 residues. Trimming left V 1 base short and J 1 base short, with 4 bases between. CDR3: CASSQAANTEAFF. The CDR3 nucleotides read TGTGCCAGCAGCCAAGCGGCGAACACTGAAGCTTTCTTT. The full variable domain, in which reference TRBV3-1 and TRBJ1-1 provide the parts outside the CDR3, is DTAVSQTPKYLVTQMGNDKSIKCEQNLGHDTMYWYKQDSKKFLKIMFSYNNKELIINETVPNRFSPKSPDKAHLNLHINSLELGDSAVYFCASSQAANTEAFFGQGTRLTVV.

Comments on this clone: This may come from a read error, since a much larger clone is one base off. The genes are TRBV14 and TRBJ2-3, with a possible D match to TRBD2 (6 bases). The CDR3 has 15 residues. Trimming stripped 4 bases from V and 3 bases from J, with 14 bases between. CDR1 and CDR2 from the germline V gene are SGHDN and FVKESK. This CDR3 reads CASSRMTGATDTQYF. The CDR3 DNA is TGTGCCAGCAGCCGAATGACGGGAGCAACAGATACGCAGTATTTT.

The J gene is TRBJ1-2, the V gene TRBV11-1; TRBD1 matches at 10 bases. CDR3 length equals 19 residues. From germline, CDR1 is SGHAT and CDR2 FQDESV (reference sequence). V shed 0 bases, J shed 1 base, and the junction held 11 bases outside the gene matches. The CDR3: CASSLALNSGTGVNYGYTF. CDR3 bases: TGTGCCAGCAGCTTAGCGCTAAATTCCGGGACAGGGGTTAACTATGGCTACACCTTC.

There are many counts of this clone. The chain carries TRBV12-3 or TRBV12-4 and TRBJ2-2; D perhaps matches TRBD1 (6 bases). This CDR3 region has 14 residues. The V and J ends lost 2 bases and 7 bases respectively, with 11 bases between them. The CDR3 here is CASSLRDKGGELFF. The DNA for the CDR3 is TGTGCCAGCAGTTTAAGGGACAAAGGCGGGGAGCTGTTTTTT.

This clone is termed medium-sized. This chain connects TRBV6-6 to TRBJ2-7, with 14 bases lining up with TRBD2. V was pared by 7 bases and J by 4 bases, with 18 bases of the junction left unmatched. The length of the CDR3 is 19 residues. Germline CDR1 MNHNY, CDR2 SVGAGI (reference sequence). CDR3 loop: CASIPPGTSGGIIFYEQYF. CDR3 sequence (DNA): TGTGCCAGCATACCACCCGGGACTAGCGGGGGTATAATTTTTTACGAGCAGTACTTC.

About this clone itself: Its ends do not fully match the called genes, so a read error is possible. This chain links TRBV6-5 with TRBJ2-7, with D tentatively TRBD2 (6 bases). The germline V gene encodes CDR1 MNHEY and CDR2 SVGAGI. There are 15 residues in the CDR3. The CDR3 DNA reads TGTGCCAACAGTTACCAGCAGGGACTCCTCTACGAGCAGTACTTC. It specifies CANSYQQGLLYEQYF.

In the case of this clone: Given a much more abundant clone one base away, this may be a read error. Additional DNA sequences in this sample encode the identical CDR3. The chain has TRBV12-3 or TRBV12-4 and TRBJ2-5; D not certain. The CDR3 consists of 15 residues. Deletions cut 1 base from V and 6 bases from J, with 15 bases between. CDR3 sequence reads: CASSLVTGGSKTQYF. The CDR3, as DNA: TGTGCCAGCAGTTTAGTAACCGGTGGCTCAAAGACCCAGTACTTC.

This clone was recorded many times. Other DNA sequences within the sample encode an identical CDR3. The chain couples TRBV20-1 to TRBJ1-5, with D unresolved. Trimming took 5 bases from V and 4 from J, leaving 18 bases between them. This CDR3 region has 15 residues. Germline CDR1 DFQATT, CDR2 SNEGSKA (reference sequence). The CDR3 loop reads CSALPAEPTNQPQHF. The CDR3 region has the DNA TGCAGTGCTTTACCGGCAGAACCTACGAATCAGCCCCAGCATTTT.

This clone showed up many times. It may be a read error: a sequence one base away is much more abundant. V usage is TRBV6-6 and J usage is TRBJ1-3, with D maybe TRBD1 (6 bases). The CDR3 runs 15 residues. Germline V gene lookup returns CDR1 MNHNY and CDR2 SVGAGI (reference sequence). The CDR3 reads CTSSYGDNSGNTIYF. The CDR3 nucleotides read TGTACCAGCAGTTACGGGGACAACTCTGGAAACACCATATATTTT.

This clone occurred many times. The same CDR3 is also encoded by other DNA sequences in this sample. V and J are TRBV28 and TRBJ1-5; D is perhaps TRBD1 (5 bases). Per germline, CDR1 MDHEN and CDR2 SYDVKM. V shed 11 bases and J shed 9 bases, with 20 bases lying between them. CDR3 length: 13 amino acids. The CDR3 bases are TGTGCCGGCTCCTTGGGCCAGGGAGGGCCCCAGCATTTT. Translating gives CAGSLGQGGPQHF.

The sample holds many counts of this clone. The rearrangement uses TRBV27 and TRBJ2-3; possible D gene TRBD1, 5 bases. The CDR3 contains 15 residues. Germline CDR1 and CDR2: MNHEY and SMNVEV (reference sequence). With 3 bases removed from V and 6 bases from J, the gap between germline ends came to 16 bases. The CDR3 spells CASSFGRDSWDTQYF. CDR3 DNA sequence: TGTGCCAGCAGTTTCGGCAGGGATTCCTGGGATACGCAGTATTTT.